The clone carrying this T cell receptor beta chain was seen ten or more times. Its antigen is as yet unknown. TCRdb used MiXCR to reprocess the RT-PCR reads, holding one entry per CDR3 protein. Here the sample spans fewer than 550,000 distinct CDR3 sequences, about 25% being singletons. The data originate from a study of response to subunit inactivated influenza vaccine. CDR1 is DFQATT, CDR2 SNEGSKA, per germline (reference sequence). Trimming left V 5 bases short and J 0 bases short, with 18 bases between. The CDR3 totals 16 residues. Findings of the study overall: Authors suggested seasonal influenza vaccinations each recruit few new T cells.

The TCR originated in a man aged 50 to 59 who received an inactivated influenza vaccine. The chain recombines TRBV20-1 with TRBJ2-3; tentative D call: TRBD2 (6 bases). The starting material was CD4+ T cells sorted from PBMCs, obtained about 5 days after vaccination. Here the CDR3 reads CSAYPSRGFSTDTQYF. CDR3 nucleotides: TGCAGTGCTTACCCCAGTCGGGGGTTTAGCACAGATACGCAGTATTTT.